A selection of T cell receptor beta chains follows, all from one sample in a study of beta chain features in type 1 diabetes. TCRdb keeps only in-frame clones here, not all; method: immunoSEQ multiplex PCR. The sample records about 300,000 clones, approximately 8.1% being singletons. The source material was central memory CD4+ T cells from blood. The source is a woman in her late teens or twenties in good health. The CDR3 runs from the conserved cysteine through the conserved F or W. Fields, in order: D gene, J gene, V gene, clone size, CDR3 DNA, CDR3 protein. A D gene is named only where the DNA matches it firmly. Expanded clones get a size class; other rows say once, few or many, or leave the size out.

>.|TRBJ1-2|TRBV5-6|.
TGTGCCAGCAGCTTGAGACTCTTAGCTAACTATGGCTACACCTTC
CASSLRLLANYGYTF
>TRBD2|TRBJ2-1|TRBV7-3|many
TGTGCCAGCAGCTTAGCGGGAGGGCAGGGCAATGAGCAGTTCTTC
CASSLAGGQGNEQFF
>.|TRBJ2-2|TRBV28|few
TGTGCCAGCAGAAGACCCGTTCGTACAACGAACACCGGGGAGCTGTTTTTT
CASRRPVRTTNTGELFF
>.|TRBJ2-7|TRBV13|.
TGTGCCAGCAGCTTACATAACAGGGGGGGCTACGAGCAGTACTTC
CASSLHNRGGYEQYF
>.|TRBJ1-1|TRBV5-6|few
TGTGCCAGCAGCTCCGGGGGGACTGAAGCTTTCTTT
CASSSGGTEAFF
>TRBD2|TRBJ2-1|TRBV4-1|few
TGCGCCAGCAGCCTCGGACTAGAAGTGGTCTACAATGAGCAGTTCTTC
CASSLGLEVVYNEQFF
>.|TRBJ2-7|TRBV7-3|.
TGTGCCAGCAGCTTAAGCCCCCAACCCCAGTCCTACGAGCAGTACTTC
CASSLSPQPQSYEQYF
>.|TRBJ1-1|TRBV28|.
TGTGCCAGCAGTTTAGGGGCCTTTGTCTCCTTCTTT
CASSLGAFVSFF
>TRBD1|TRBJ2-3|TRBV9|few
TGTGCCAGCAGCGTAGTAGCACAGGGGGCAGATACGCAGTATTTT
CASSVVAQGADTQYF
>.|TRBJ1-5|TRBV5-1|.
TGCGCCAGCAGCTTCACGACAGGCGCTCAGCCCCAGCATTTT
CASSFTTGAQPQHF
>.|TRBJ2-5|TRBV15|.
TGTGCCACCAGCAGAGTAATGGGGGGCGCAGAGACCCAGTACTTC
CATSRVMGGAETQYF
>TRBD1|TRBJ1-1|TRBV4-3|few
TGCGCCAGCAGCCTTCATCCGGGACAGGGGGACACTGAAGCTTTCTTT
CASSLHPGQGDTEAFF
>TRBD1|TRBJ1-2|TRBV6-5|few
TGTGCCAGCAGTTACTCAGGGGACAGCTATGGCTACACCTTC
CASSYSGDSYGYTF
>TRBD2|TRBJ2-3|TRBV5-4|few
TGTGCCAGCAGCTTGGTGAAACTAGCGGGAGTAGCTGATACGCAGTATTTT
CASSLVKLAGVADTQYF
>.|TRBJ1-2|TRBV10-3|few
TGTGCCATCAGTGAAGGTCAGGGGTATGGCTACACCTTC
CAISEGQGYGYTF
>.|TRBJ2-3|TRBV5-1|.
TGCGCCAGCAGCATCGTCGACAGGCGCACAGATACGCAGTATTTT
CASSIVDRRTDTQYF
>.|TRBJ1-2|TRBV5-4|many
TGTGCCAGCAGCGAACGTAAGGGCCATGGCTACACCTTC
CASSERKGHGYTF
>TRBD1|TRBJ1-4|TRBV28|many
TGTGCCAGCAGGGGCGGGACAGGGCATGAAAAACTGTTTTTT
CASRGGTGHEKLFF
>.|TRBJ1-2|TRBV5-6|few
TGTGCCAGCAGCTTGCAACAGGGACCTGGCTACACCTTC
CASSLQQGPGYTF
>TRBD2|TRBJ2-5|TRBV6-5|few
TGTGCCAGCAGAAAGACTAGCCGAGAGACCCAGTACTTC
CASRKTSRETQYF
>.|TRBJ1-2|TRBV7-2|.
TGTGCCAGCAGCTTAGATGGCAGCGTCCTCGGGGGCTACACCTTC
CASSLDGSVLGGYTF
>.|TRBJ2-6|TRBV19|few
TGTGCCAGTCGCCCGACTGGGGCCAACGTCCTGACTTTC
CASRPTGANVLTF
>TRBD1|TRBJ2-4|TRBV27|few
TGTGCCAGCAGTTCCCGGACAGGGGGAAACATTCAGTACTTC
CASSSRTGGNIQYF
>TRBD1|TRBJ1-1|TRBV28|few
TGTGCCAGCAGCCAGGGGGCGAGGGCTTTCTTT
CASSQGARAFF
>TRBD2|TRBJ2-3|TRBV5-4|few
TGTGCCAGCGGAGAACTTAGCGGGAGCACAGATACGCAGTATTTT
CASGELSGSTDTQYF
>.|TRBJ1-2|TRBV7-2|.
TGTGCCAGCAGCTTACCCCAGGTCTCCTCAGGTGGCTACACCTTC
CASSLPQVSSGGYTF
>.|TRBJ1-2|TRBV4-2|few
TGTGCCAGCAGCCAATCCCGGTACTATGGCTACACCTTC
CASSQSRYYGYTF
>TRBD1|TRBJ1-1|TRBV7-2|few
TGTGCCAGCAGCCGCCTGACAGGGGGCACCGCTCCGGGCACTGAAGCTTTCTTT
CASSRLTGGTAPGTEAFF
>TRBD1|TRBJ2-6|TRBV5-6|few
TGTGCCAGCAGCCTGGGGACAGGAGCTGGGGCCAACGTCCTGACTTTC
CASSLGTGAGANVLTF
>.|TRBJ2-1|TRBV14|few
TGTGCCAGCAGCTCGCAGCGAAATGAGCAGTTCTTC
CASSSQRNEQFF